Below, 11 T cell receptor beta chains from the same sample are listed, as sequenced in a study of T cells in Graves' hyperthyroidism and ophthalmopathy. The source material, RNA transcripts, was used to amplify TCR beta CDR3 regions. A set of HTBI primers served as the primers for a first-round RT-PCR of the TCR CDR3. One entry per CDR3 protein results from TCRdb running MiXCR on the multiplex PCR reads. This table holds fewer than 750,000 distinct CDR3 sequences, around 46% found once. The sample was peripheral blood or thyroid tissue (not recorded which). The receptors were gathered from a woman between 18 and 29 years old with Graves' hyperthyroidism.

The chain has TRBV29-1 and TRBJ2-7; 13 nucleotides agree with TRBD2. CDR1 is SQVTM, CDR2 ANQGSEA, per germline. V shed 7 bases, J shed 5 bases, and the junction held 5 bases outside the gene matches. This CDR3 has 13 residues. CDR3 region: CSARTSGRNEQYF. The DNA of the CDR3 is TGCAGCGCCCGGACTAGCGGGAGAAACGAGCAGTACTTC.

This clonotype was recorded at least ten times. The chain couples TRBV6-6 to TRBJ2-7, with D perhaps TRBD1 or TRBD2 (5 bases each). V was clipped by 5 bases and J by 2 bases, with 13 bases between them. The germline V gene encodes CDR1 MNHNY and CDR2 SVGAGI (reference sequence). The CDR3 runs 14 residues. The DNA of the CDR3 is TGTGCCAGCAGTACCCGGGACGGCACCTACGAGCAGTACTTC. Its translation: CASSTRDGTYEQYF.

The chain links TRBV14 to TRBJ1-5; D might be TRBD1 (5 bases). Germline V lookup: CDR1 SGHDN, CDR2 FVKESK. V was shortened by 4 bases and J by 5 bases, with 15 bases between the two germline ends. The CDR3 runs to 15 residues. The CDR3 DNA is TGTGCCAGCAGCCCCCGCCGAGGGGAAGATCAGCCCCAGCATTTT. This codes for CASSPRRGEDQPQHF.

V usage is TRBV20-1 and J usage is TRBJ2-2, with 8 bases matching TRBD1. The junction had 7 bases not matched to a gene; V was cut back by 6 bases and J by 1 base. Germline-derived CDR1 and CDR2 are DFQATT and SNEGSKA (reference sequence). CDR3 length: 15 amino acids. The DNA of the CDR3 is TGCAGTGCCATACCGGGACAGGAGAACACCGGGGAGCTGTTTTTT. The encoded protein is CSAIPGQENTGELFF.

This clonotype came up many times. J is TRBJ1-1 and V is TRBV7-6, with a weak D call TRBD1 (6 bases). The CDR3 has 14 amino acids. The germline V gene encodes CDR1 SGHVS and CDR2 FNYEAQ. V lost 4 bases and J lost 1, with 10 bases in between. DNA for the CDR3: TGTGCCAGCAGCTCCTTACAGGGGAACACTGAAGCTTTCTTT. Its translation: CASSSLQGNTEAFF. Full variable domain (rest looked up from reference TRBV7-6 and TRBJ1-1): GAGVSQSPRYKVTKRGQDVALRCDPISGHVSLYWYRQALGQGPEFLTYFNYEAQQDKSGLPNDRFSAERPEGSISTLTIQRTEQRDSAMYRCASSSLQGNTEAFFGQGTRLTVV.

This chain joins TRBV10-2 and TRBJ2-5; D may match TRBD1 or TRBD2 (5 bases each). V was cut by 10 bases and J by 3 bases, with 24 bases left in between. Germline assignment: CDR1 WSHSY and CDR2 SAAADI. CDR3 length equals 16 residues. The CDR3 DNA reads TGCGCCATCACCAGCAGAGCCCCTCGGGGCAAAGAGACCCAGTACTTC. Encoded protein: CAITSRAPRGKETQYF.

This chain uses TRBV27 with TRBJ1-1, with unresolved D. CDR1 is MNHEY, CDR2 SMNVEV, per germline (reference sequence). The CDR3 consists of 16 residues. Trimming left V 4 bases short and J 0 bases short, with 15 bases between. This chain's CDR3 is CASSSFPPAVNTEAFF. CDR3 bases: TGTGCCAGCAGTTCTTTTCCCCCGGCGGTGAACACTGAAGCTTTCTTT.

This clonotype was counted at least ten times. This sequence joins TRBV4-1 and TRBJ2-7, with D perhaps TRBD2 (5 bases). There are 15 residues in the CDR3. V was clipped by 4 bases and J by 2 bases, with 15 bases between them. From germline, CDR1 is MGHRA and CDR2 YSYEKL. CDR3 in amino acids: CASSLSRTEAYEQYF. CDR3 DNA sequence: TGCGCCAGCAGCCTCTCCCGGACGGAGGCCTACGAGCAGTACTTC.

At least ten counts were recorded for this clonotype. This chain joins TRBV7-9 and TRBJ2-7; D is undetermined. The V end lost 4 bases, the J end lost 1 base, and 8 bases lay between the germline ends. This CDR3 spans 13 amino acids. Germline assignment: CDR1 SEHNR and CDR2 FQNEAQ (reference sequence). CDR3 in DNA: TGTGCCAGCAGCTCCGCTAGGTCCTACGAGCAGTACTTC. It yields the protein CASSSARSYEQYF.

The V and J genes are TRBV6-2 or TRBV6-3 and TRBJ2-2; 7 bases are a match to TRBD2. The germline gives CDR1 MNHEY, CDR2 SVGEGT. The trim removed 6 bases at V and 3 bases at J, leaving 7 bases unmatched. This CDR3 is 15 amino acids long. CDR3 coding DNA: TGTGCCAGCAGGAAGCGGGACGATTACACCGGGGAGCTGTTTTTT. Protein sequence: CASRKRDDYTGELFF.

V and J are TRBV25-1 and TRBJ2-2; the D is unclear. This CDR3 has 16 residues. Per the germline V gene, CDR1 is MGHDK and CDR2 is SYGVNS. V was cut by 5 bases and J by 2 bases, with 15 bases left in between. The CDR3 region is CASSNAGYLNTGELFF. The CDR3, as DNA: TGTGCCAGCAGTAATGCCGGATACCTTAACACCGGGGAGCTGTTTTTT.